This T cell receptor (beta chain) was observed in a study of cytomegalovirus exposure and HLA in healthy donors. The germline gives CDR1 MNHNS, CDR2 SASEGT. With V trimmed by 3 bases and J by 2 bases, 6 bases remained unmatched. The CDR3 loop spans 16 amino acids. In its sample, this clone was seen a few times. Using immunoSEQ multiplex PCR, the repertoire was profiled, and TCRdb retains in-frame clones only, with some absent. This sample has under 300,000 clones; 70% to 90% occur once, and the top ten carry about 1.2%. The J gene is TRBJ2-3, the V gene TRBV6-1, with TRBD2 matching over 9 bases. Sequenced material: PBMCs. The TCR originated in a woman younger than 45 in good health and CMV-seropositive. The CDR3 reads CASSDSGRSYTDTQYF. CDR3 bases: TGTGCCAGCAGTGATAGCGGGAGATCCTACACAGATACGCAGTATTTT.